Here is one TCR beta chain with its context. Authors' analysis steps: Amplification of reference gene primers provided the estimated nucleated cell counts. TCRdb keeps only in-frame clones here, not all; method: immunoSEQ multiplex PCR. The DNA gave D and trimming, while V, J and clone size come from that table. The repertoire holds 270,000 or so clones, with approximately 84% as singletons. This CDR3 spans 15 amino acids. V lost 6 bases and J lost 3; bases outside the gene matches: 10. Germline loops: CDR1 MNHEY, CDR2 SVGAGI. The sample originates from a study of blood T cell repertoires in COVID-19. Study overall: Sources were T cells, B-cell-depleted T cells, or PBMCs; the material itself was cDNA or gDNA.

The sequencing input was peripheral blood. This TCR came from a human donor in a cohort sampled during active COVID-19. This chain links TRBV6-5 with TRBJ2-5; 7 bases match TRBD2. The CDR3 bases are TGTGCCAGCAGGGGAGGGGCAGTTCTGGAAGAGACCCAGTACTTC. Its protein is CASRGGAVLEETQYF.